This TCR beta chain was obtained from a study of CD8 T cells in Susac syndrome. CDR1 DFQATT and CDR2 SNEGSKA come from the germline V gene (reference sequence). The CDR3 is made up of 15 amino acids. V gave up 0 bases and J gave up 1 base, with 11 bases separating them. Sequencing targeted TCR beta in T cells from blood (CD8+ and CD4+). TEMRA cells were enriched by FACS, while CD8+ and CD4+ T cells were obtained through a negative isolation that was performed magnetically. Reverse transcription of roughly 0.5 to 1 ug RNA was carried out with random hexamers. MiXCR was run by TCRdb on the immunoSEQ multiplex PCR reads, yielding one entry per CDR3 protein. The sample includes around 140,000 distinct CDR3 sequences, 80% of them seen just once.

Sequenced sample: CD8+ T cells from PBMCs. The clonotype comes from a human donor with multiple sclerosis. This rearrangement joins TRBV20-1 to TRBJ2-3; D is possibly TRBD2 (6 bases). CDR3 DNA sequence: TGCAGTGCTAGAGATTCGGGGGAGGGCACAGATACGCAGTATTTT. Residues: CSARDSGEGTDTQYF.